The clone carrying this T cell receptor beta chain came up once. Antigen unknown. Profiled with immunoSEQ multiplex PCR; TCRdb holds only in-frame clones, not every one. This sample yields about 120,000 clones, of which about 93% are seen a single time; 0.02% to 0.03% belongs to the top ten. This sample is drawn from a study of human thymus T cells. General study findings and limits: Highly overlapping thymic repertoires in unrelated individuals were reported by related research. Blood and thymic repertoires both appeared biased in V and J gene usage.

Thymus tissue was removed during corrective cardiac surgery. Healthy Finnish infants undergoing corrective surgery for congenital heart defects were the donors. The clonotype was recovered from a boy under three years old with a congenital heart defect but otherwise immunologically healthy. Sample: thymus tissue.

The CDR3 sequence: CASSFMAATSTDTQYF. The CDR3 DNA follows: TGTGCCAGCAGCTTCATGGCAGCAACTAGCACAGATACGCAGTATTTT. V and J are TRBV5-8 and TRBJ2-3; unclear D gene. The germline V gene encodes CDR1 SGHTS and CDR2 YDEGEE. The CDR3 loop spans 16 amino acids. With 2 bases removed from V and 0 bases from J, the gap between germline ends came to 13 bases.